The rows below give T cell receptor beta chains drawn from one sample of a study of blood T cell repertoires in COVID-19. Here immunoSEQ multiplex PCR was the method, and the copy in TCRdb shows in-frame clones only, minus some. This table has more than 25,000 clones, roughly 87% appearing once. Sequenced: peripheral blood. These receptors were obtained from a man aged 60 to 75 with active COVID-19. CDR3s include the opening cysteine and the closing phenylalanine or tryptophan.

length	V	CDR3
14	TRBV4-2	CASSQDSRNSPLHF
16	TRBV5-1	CASSSPYQGSRETQYF
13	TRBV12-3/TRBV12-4	CASNLRGGQGYTF
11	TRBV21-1	CASRRTERQFF
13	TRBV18	CASSPGRDYGYTF
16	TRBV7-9	CASSLVGHPGNQPQHF
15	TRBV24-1	CATSDSAGIQETQYF
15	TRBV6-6	CASSPPGQGNQPQHF
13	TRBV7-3	CASSRDSNQPQHF
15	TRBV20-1	CSASLTSGTTDTQYF
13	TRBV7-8	CASSLDTNYGYTF
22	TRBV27	CASSLRSPRGTSGGTYNYEQYF
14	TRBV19	CASSWWGGINEQFF
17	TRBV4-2	CASSQIDPAGGRETQYF
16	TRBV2	CASSLPRTGGNQPQHF
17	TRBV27	CASSFLPGGGGHETQYF
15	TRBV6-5	CASIPSGTGTYEQYF
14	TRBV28	CALRPQGPNYGYTF
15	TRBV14	CASSVEQVRNQPQHF
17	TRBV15	CATSRKRSDRVTGELFF
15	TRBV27	CASSLTGYLGNEQFF
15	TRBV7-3	CASSPGGTGERTQYF
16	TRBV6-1	CASSDIQGAARETQYF
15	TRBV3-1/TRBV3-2	CASSQTDRVGSPLHF
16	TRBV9	CASSGPGQGRGETQYF
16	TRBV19	CASSSSLRGLFTEKYF
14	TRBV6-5	CASSPDRRRKGYTF
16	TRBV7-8	CASSLGGTGLYNEQFF
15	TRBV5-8	CASSLVGRRGNEQFF
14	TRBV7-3	CASSFRRSTGELFF
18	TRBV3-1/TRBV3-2	CASSQQSGGSLYNSPLHF
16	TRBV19	CASSIGGAGGYEKLFF
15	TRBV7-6	CASSSGTQNTGELFF
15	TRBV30	CAWSPITKNNSPLHF
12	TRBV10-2	CASRTGNDEAFF
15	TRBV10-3	CAISTGGVSNQPQHF
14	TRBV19	CASRSTVYNSPLHF
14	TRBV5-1	CASTLGSGLNIQYF